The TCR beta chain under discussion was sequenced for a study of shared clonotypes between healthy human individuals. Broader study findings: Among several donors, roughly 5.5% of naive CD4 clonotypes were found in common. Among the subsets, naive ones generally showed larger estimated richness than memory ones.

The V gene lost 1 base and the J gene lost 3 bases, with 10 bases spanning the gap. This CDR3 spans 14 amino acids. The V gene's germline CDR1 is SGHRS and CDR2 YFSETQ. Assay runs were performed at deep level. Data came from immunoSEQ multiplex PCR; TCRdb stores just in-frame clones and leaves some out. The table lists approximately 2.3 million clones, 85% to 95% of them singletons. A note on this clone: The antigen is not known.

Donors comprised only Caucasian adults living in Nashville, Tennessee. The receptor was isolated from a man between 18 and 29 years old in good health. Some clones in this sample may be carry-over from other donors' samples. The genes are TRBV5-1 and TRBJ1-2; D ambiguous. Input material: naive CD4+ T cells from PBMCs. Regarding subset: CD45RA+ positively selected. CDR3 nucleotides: TGCGCCAGCAGCTTGTCCCCGAGCGACTATGGCTACACCTTC. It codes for CASSLSPSDYGYTF.